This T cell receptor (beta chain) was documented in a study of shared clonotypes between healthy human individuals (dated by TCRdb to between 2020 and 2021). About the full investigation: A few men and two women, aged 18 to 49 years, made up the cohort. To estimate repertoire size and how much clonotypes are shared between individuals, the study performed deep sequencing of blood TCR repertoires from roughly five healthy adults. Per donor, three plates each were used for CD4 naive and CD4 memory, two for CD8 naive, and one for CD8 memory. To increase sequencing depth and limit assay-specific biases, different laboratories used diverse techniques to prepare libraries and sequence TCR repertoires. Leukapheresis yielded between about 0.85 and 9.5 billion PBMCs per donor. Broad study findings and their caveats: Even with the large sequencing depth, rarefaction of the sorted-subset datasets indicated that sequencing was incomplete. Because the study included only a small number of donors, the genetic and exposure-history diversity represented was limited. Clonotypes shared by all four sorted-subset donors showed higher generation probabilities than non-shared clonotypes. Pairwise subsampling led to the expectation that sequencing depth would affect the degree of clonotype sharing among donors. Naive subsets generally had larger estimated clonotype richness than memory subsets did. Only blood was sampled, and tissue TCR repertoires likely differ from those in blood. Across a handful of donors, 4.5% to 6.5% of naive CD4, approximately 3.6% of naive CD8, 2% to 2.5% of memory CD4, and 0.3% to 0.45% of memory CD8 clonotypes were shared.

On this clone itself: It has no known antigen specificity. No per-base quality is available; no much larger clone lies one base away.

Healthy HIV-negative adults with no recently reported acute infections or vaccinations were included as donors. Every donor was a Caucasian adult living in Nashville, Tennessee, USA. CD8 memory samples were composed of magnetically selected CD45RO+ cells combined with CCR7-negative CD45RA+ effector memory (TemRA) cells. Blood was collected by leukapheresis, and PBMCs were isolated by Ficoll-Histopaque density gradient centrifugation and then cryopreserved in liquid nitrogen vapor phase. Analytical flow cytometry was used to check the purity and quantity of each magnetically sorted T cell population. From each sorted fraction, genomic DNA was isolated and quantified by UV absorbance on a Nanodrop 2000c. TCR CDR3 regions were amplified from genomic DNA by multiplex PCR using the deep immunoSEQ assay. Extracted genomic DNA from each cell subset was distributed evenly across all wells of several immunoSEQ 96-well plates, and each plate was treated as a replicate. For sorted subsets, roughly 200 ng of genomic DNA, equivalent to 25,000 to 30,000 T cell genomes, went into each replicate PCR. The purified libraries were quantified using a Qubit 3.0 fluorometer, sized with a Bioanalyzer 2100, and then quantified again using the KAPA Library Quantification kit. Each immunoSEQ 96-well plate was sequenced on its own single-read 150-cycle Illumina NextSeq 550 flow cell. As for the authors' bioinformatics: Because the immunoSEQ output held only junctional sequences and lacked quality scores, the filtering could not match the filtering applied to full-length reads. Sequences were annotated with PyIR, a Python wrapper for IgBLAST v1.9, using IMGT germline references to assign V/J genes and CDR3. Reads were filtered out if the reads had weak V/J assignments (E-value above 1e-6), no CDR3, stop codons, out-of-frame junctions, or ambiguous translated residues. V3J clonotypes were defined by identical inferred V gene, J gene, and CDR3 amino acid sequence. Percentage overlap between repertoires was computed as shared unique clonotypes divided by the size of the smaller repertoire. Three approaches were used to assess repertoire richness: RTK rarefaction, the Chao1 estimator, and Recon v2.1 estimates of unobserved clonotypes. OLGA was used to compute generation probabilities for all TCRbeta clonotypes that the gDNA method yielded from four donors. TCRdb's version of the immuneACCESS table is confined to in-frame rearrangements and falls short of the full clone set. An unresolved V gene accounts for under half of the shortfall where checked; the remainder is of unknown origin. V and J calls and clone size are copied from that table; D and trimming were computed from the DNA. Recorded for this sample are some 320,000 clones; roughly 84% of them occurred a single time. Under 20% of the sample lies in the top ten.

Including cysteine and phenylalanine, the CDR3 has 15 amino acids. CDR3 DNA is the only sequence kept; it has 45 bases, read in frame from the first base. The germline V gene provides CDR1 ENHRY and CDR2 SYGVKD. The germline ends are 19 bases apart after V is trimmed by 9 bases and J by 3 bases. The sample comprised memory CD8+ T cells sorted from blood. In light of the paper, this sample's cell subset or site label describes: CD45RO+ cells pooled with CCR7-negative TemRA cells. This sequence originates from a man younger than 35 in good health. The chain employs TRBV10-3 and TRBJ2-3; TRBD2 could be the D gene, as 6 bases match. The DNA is TGTGCCATGGACGAGGGAAAGGCGGGAACAGATACGCAGTATTTT. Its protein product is CAMDEGKAGTDTQYF.